The 30 T cell receptor beta chains given below trace back to one sample, sequenced in a study of blood T cell repertoires in COVID-19. Measured with immunoSEQ multiplex PCR; TCRdb has only the in-frame clones, and not every one. The sample comprises more than 300,000 clones, about nine tenths of which are singletons, and roughly 10% rests with the top ten. Sequencing was performed on PBMCs or T cells enriched from blood (not recorded which). These TCRs come from a woman aged 18 to 35 who had recovered from COVID-19.

The chain couples TRBV4-1 to TRBJ1-2; 11 nucleotides agree with TRBD1. CDR3 length: 16 amino acids. After removal of 1 base from V and 6 bases from J, the junction contained 7 bases not matched to a gene. From germline, CDR1 is MGHRA and CDR2 YSYEKL. CDR3 sequence: CASSQARTGGGNGYTF. CDR3 nucleotides: TGCGCCAGCAGCCAAGCAAGGACAGGGGGCGGCAATGGCTACACCTTC.

The chain carries TRBV4-1 and TRBJ2-1, with 11 bases that match TRBD2. J lost 4 bases, V lost 0 bases, and 2 bases had no gene match. Germline CDR1 and CDR2: MGHRA and YSYEKL. This CDR3 is built from 16 residues. CDR3 in DNA: TGCGCCAGCAGCCAAGATCGGACTAGCGGGTACAATGAGCAGTTCTTC. This encodes CASSQDRTSGYNEQFF.

The chain joins TRBV10-3 to TRBJ1-2; 7 bases match TRBD1. CDR1 ENHRY and CDR2 SYGVKD come from the germline V gene. The CDR3 totals 14 residues. The trim removed 6 bases at V and 3 bases at J, leaving 7 bases unmatched. In DNA form, the CDR3 reads TGTGCCATCAGCCAAGGACAGGAACACTATGGCTACACCTTC. It yields the protein CAISQGQEHYGYTF.

This clone was detected only a few times. This chain joins TRBV27 and TRBJ2-2; 11 bases map to TRBD2. Germline CDR1 reads MNHEY; CDR2 reads SMNVEV (reference sequence). The CDR3 totals 15 residues. V gave up 5 bases and J gave up 6 bases; unmatched junction bases: 5. This CDR3 reads CASSTSGRGAGELFF. In nucleotides, the CDR3 is TGTGCCAGCAGTACTAGCGGGAGAGGCGCCGGGGAGCTGTTTTTT.

This rearrangement joins TRBV2 to TRBJ2-7, with D perhaps matching TRBD1 (6 bases). V was cut by 5 bases and J by 0 bases, with 11 bases left in between. This CDR3 region has 14 residues. Germline CDR1 reads SNHLY; CDR2 reads FYNNEI. The CDR3 region is CASSSRGHSYEQYF. The CDR3 nucleotides are TGTGCCAGCAGTTCCAGGGGACACTCCTACGAGCAGTACTTC.

Only one count was recorded for this clone. The V gene is TRBV6-5, the J gene TRBJ2-3; 7 nucleotides match TRBD2. The CDR3 is made up of 14 amino acids. After removal of 4 bases from V and 5 bases from J, the junction contained 6 bases not matched to a gene. The V gene's germline CDR1 is MNHEY and CDR2 SVGAGI. Here the CDR3 DNA reads TGTGCCAGCAGTTCACCGGGACTAATAGATACGCAGTATTTT. The encoded protein is CASSSPGLIDTQYF.

The genes are TRBV6-5 and TRBJ1-5; D possibly corresponds to TRBD1 (5 bases). This CDR3 spans 15 amino acids. The V and J ends lost 0 bases and 6 bases respectively, with 12 bases between them. Germline CDR1 is MNHEY and CDR2 is SVGAGI. The CDR3, as DNA: TGTGCCAGCAGTTACTCCAGGGATCTTAGTCAGCCCCAGCATTTT. The encoded protein is CASSYSRDLSQPQHF.

In nucleotides, the CDR3 is TGTGCCAGCAGCCAAGTAGGCGGTTACGAGCAGTACTTC. Protein sequence: CASSQVGGYEQYF. The chain joins TRBV14 to TRBJ2-7; D is ambiguous. The V gene lost 1 base and the J gene lost 4 bases, with 8 bases spanning the gap. The CDR3 spans 13 residues. Germline V lookup: CDR1 SGHDN, CDR2 FVKESK.

This chain joins TRBV30 and TRBJ1-3, with 9 nucleotides matching TRBD1. The CDR3 is made up of 13 amino acids. The germline V gene has CDR1 GTSNPN and CDR2 SVGIG (reference sequence). V trimming: 5 bases; J trimming: 2 bases; junction bases outside the gene matches: 1. DNA for the CDR3: TGTGCCTGGGACAGGGGGGCTGGAAACACCATATATTTT. Encoded protein: CAWDRGAGNTIYF.

V usage is TRBV6-5 and J usage is TRBJ2-3, with D perhaps matching TRBD2 (6 bases). V shed 6 bases and J shed 6 bases, with 10 bases lying between them. This CDR3 spans 12 amino acids. Germline values: CDR1 MNHEY, CDR2 SVGAGI. Here the CDR3 reads CASRLAPDTQYF. The CDR3 DNA follows: TGTGCCAGCAGGCTAGCGCCGGATACGCAGTATTTT.

V usage is TRBV5-4 and J usage is TRBJ1-4; possibly TRBD1 for D (6 bases). The CDR3 is 16 residues long. V was pared by 4 bases and J by 5 bases, with 18 bases between. Germline-derived CDR1 and CDR2 are SGHNT and YYREEE (reference sequence). CDR3 in DNA: TGTGCCAGCAGCCTATCGGCCAGGGGAGGGAATGAAAAACTGTTTTTT. Amino acid sequence: CASSLSARGGNEKLFF.

The table lists this clone with a count of one. J is TRBJ2-5 and V is TRBV10-3; 8 positions agree with TRBD1. Germline values: CDR1 ENHRY, CDR2 SYGVKD. Germline trimming cut 7 bases from V and 5 bases from J; bases unmatched to any gene: 6. CDR3 size: 13 residues. This CDR3 is CAITPDRAETQYF. DNA of the CDR3: TGTGCCATCACCCCGGACAGGGCGGAGACCCAGTACTTC.

The chain is built from TRBV10-3 and TRBJ2-7; D unresolved. CDR1 is ENHRY, CDR2 SYGVKD, per germline. CDR3 length: 12 residues. Trimming pared 7 bases from V and 6 bases from J, leaving 13 bases between. CDR3 sequence: CAITDGAFEQYF. CDR3 bases: TGTGCCATCACCGACGGAGCCTTCGAGCAGTACTTC.

The V and J genes are TRBV5-6 and TRBJ1-2; D unclear. The length of the CDR3 is 14 residues. Trimming cost V 7 bases and J 5 bases, with 18 bases left between them. Germline lookup yields CDR1 SGHDT and CDR2 YYEEEE. CDR3 in DNA: TGTGCCAGCTTCGTTGCGGGTATTCAGTATGGCTACACCTTC. Encoded protein: CASFVAGIQYGYTF.

This clone has only a few counts. The chain combines TRBV4-2 with TRBJ1-1; D remains ambiguous. The germline V gene encodes CDR1 LGHNA and CDR2 YNFKEQ. The CDR3 contains 13 residues. Trimming stripped 2 bases from V and 5 bases from J, with 9 bases between. The CDR3 sequence is CASSQRSGTEAFF. CDR3 sequence (DNA): TGTGCCAGCAGCCAAAGGTCGGGGACTGAAGCTTTCTTT.

The V and J genes are TRBV3-1 (or the pseudogene TRBV3-2) and TRBJ2-3; TRBD2 matches at 9 bases. This CDR3 comprises 17 residues. V dropped 0 bases and J dropped 2; count of bases not matched to a gene: 6. From germline, CDR1 is LGHDT and CDR2 YNNKEL (reference sequence). As DNA, the CDR3 is TGTGCCAGCAGCCAAGATTACCGCGGGAGGGCCACAGATACGCAGTATTTT. Translation gives CASSQDYRGRATDTQYF.

The chain links TRBV19 to TRBJ1-5, with TRBD1 matching 10 bases. The V gene end was trimmed by 10 bases and the J gene end by 7 bases; junction bases not matched to a gene: 4. The germline V gene has CDR1 LNHDA and CDR2 SQIVND (reference sequence). This CDR3 spans 12 amino acids. The CDR3 DNA reads as TGTGCCACCTTGACAGGGGGCCAGCCCCAGCATTTT. Protein: CATLTGGQPQHF.

This clone was seen more than once but under ten times. V is TRBV2 and J is TRBJ1-5, with D tentatively TRBD1 (6 bases). From germline, CDR1 is SNHLY and CDR2 FYNNEI. With 6 bases removed from V and 11 bases from J, the gap between germline ends came to 14 bases. This CDR3 is built from 12 residues. The CDR3 sequence: CASSSRGGSQHF. DNA for the CDR3: TGTGCCAGCAGCTCCAGGGGCGGGTCCCAGCATTTT.

This clone was counted between two and nine times. The gene calls are TRBV5-5 and TRBJ1-2; 8 bases map to TRBD1. The germline V gene has CDR1 SGHKS and CDR2 YYEKEE (reference sequence). The V gene end was trimmed by 3 bases and the J gene end by 4 bases; junction bases not matched to a gene: 11. The CDR3 is 16 amino acids. DNA of the CDR3: TGTGCCAGCAGCTACGCTCCAGGACAGGGAACCTATGGCTACACCTTC. Protein: CASSYAPGQGTYGYTF.

The genes are TRBV9 and TRBJ2-7; 7 nucleotides agree with TRBD1. The germline V gene encodes CDR1 SGDLS and CDR2 YYNGEE. With 0 bases clipped from V and 2 bases from J, the junction kept 5 bases outside the gene matches. The CDR3 runs 15 residues. The chain's CDR3 is CASSVEDRFAYEQYF. The CDR3 region has the DNA TGTGCCAGCAGCGTAGAGGACAGGTTCGCCTACGAGCAGTACTTC.

This clone occurred once. V is TRBV5-1 and J is TRBJ1-5; D gene ambiguous. The CDR3 has 14 amino acids. Germline V gives CDR1 SGHRS, CDR2 YFSETQ. The V end was cut by 0 bases, the J end by 4 bases, with 8 bases between. The CDR3 DNA reads TGCGCCAGCAGCTTGGGTGGCCAAAATCAGCCCCAGCATTTT. Its translation is CASSLGGQNQPQHF.

The chain links TRBV28 to TRBJ1-2; D is unclear. The CDR3 length is 15 residues. With 1 base removed from V and 4 bases from J, the gap between germline ends came to 13 bases. The germline CDR1 and CDR2 sequences are MDHEN and SYDVKM. CDR3 amino acids: CASSLYSGVPYGYTF. The CDR3 DNA reads as TGTGCCAGCAGTTTATATTCGGGTGTCCCCTATGGCTACACCTTC.

CDR3 residues: CAISQGSTAANYGYTF. CDR3 nucleotide sequence: TGTGCCATCAGTCAGGGCTCAACGGCGGCTAACTATGGCTACACCTTC. The chain couples TRBV10-3 to TRBJ1-2; D perhaps matches TRBD1 (5 bases). CDR1 and CDR2 from the germline V gene are ENHRY and SYGVKD. V lost 5 bases and J lost 0, with 16 bases in between. CDR3 size: 16 residues.

J is TRBJ1-2 and V is TRBV7-8; TRBD1 matches at 7 bases. J lost 4 bases, V lost 2 bases, and 4 bases had no gene match. Germline assignment: CDR1 SGHVS and CDR2 FQNEAQ. This CDR3 is built from 14 residues. CDR3 in DNA: TGTGCCAGCAGCTTAAGGGGGCATACCTATGGCTACACCTTC. It translates to CASSLRGHTYGYTF. Variable domain in full (rest from reference TRBV7-8 and TRBJ1-2): GAGVSQSPRYKVAKRGQDVALRCDPISGHVSLFWYQQALGQGPEFLTYFQNEAQLDKSGLPSDRFFAERPEGSVSTLKIQRTQQEDSAVYLCASSLRGHTYGYTFGSGTRLTVV.

CDR3: CASSQSPGGGRGTEAFF. In DNA form, the CDR3 reads TGCGCCAGCAGCCAATCCCCCGGGGGGGGGCGAGGCACTGAAGCTTTCTTT. The rearrangement joins TRBV4-1 to TRBJ1-1; weak D call: TRBD1 (6 bases). This CDR3 comprises 17 residues. Germline-derived CDR1 and CDR2 are MGHRA and YSYEKL. The V gene lost 2 bases and the J gene lost 4 bases, with 20 bases spanning the gap.

This rearrangement joins TRBV29-1 to TRBJ1-1, with 8 bases matching TRBD1. The germline V gene has CDR1 SQVTM and CDR2 ANQGSEA. The J segment lost 4 bases and the V segment lost 6 bases, leaving 7 bases of the junction unmatched. This CDR3 is built from 13 residues. The CDR3 sequence: CSVATGEGTEAFF. The CDR3 nucleotides read TGCAGCGTCGCGACAGGGGAGGGCACTGAAGCTTTCTTT.

A single count supports this clone. The gene calls are TRBV7-2 and TRBJ2-1; TRBD2 matches at 7 bases. The germline V gene encodes CDR1 SGHTA and CDR2 FQGNSA. Trimming took 1 base from V and 2 from J; bases not matched to a gene: 2. The CDR3 totals 15 residues. The CDR3 DNA reads TGTGCCAGCAGCTTAGGGACTAGGGCCTACAATGAGCAGTTCTTC. Its protein is CASSLGTRAYNEQFF.

The J gene is TRBJ2-5, the V gene TRBV19; 10 bases line up with TRBD2. The CDR3 has 17 amino acids. Germline V gives CDR1 LNHDA, CDR2 SQIVND (reference sequence). The V segment lost 1 base and the J segment 4 bases; nucleotides outside the gene matches: 9. For the CDR3, the DNA is TGTGCCAGTAGTATAGCGGCTAGCGGGAGTTTCGGAGAGACCCAGTACTTC. It yields the protein CASSIAASGSFGETQYF. Looking up the rest from reference TRBV19 and TRBJ2-5 gives the full variable domain: DGGITQSPKYLFRKEGQNVTLSCEQNLNHDAMYWYRQDPGQGLRLIYYSQIVNDFQKGDIAEGYSVSREKKESFPLTVTSAQKNPTAFYLCASSIAASGSFGETQYFGPGTRLLVL.

The V gene is TRBV5-1, the J gene TRBJ1-2; D gene unclear. V was cut by 2 bases and J by 6 bases, with 8 bases left in between. The CDR3 runs to 12 residues. Germline V CDR1 and CDR2: SGHRS, YFSETQ. CDR3 sequence: CASSFKGDGYTF. CDR3 in DNA: TGCGCCAGCAGCTTTAAGGGAGATGGCTACACCTTC.

The rearrangement uses TRBV14 and TRBJ1-2; 8 bases are a match to TRBD1. Germline V gene data show CDR1 as SGHDN and CDR2 as FVKESK. The CDR3 spans 15 residues. Trimming took 5 bases from V and 2 from J; bases not matched to a gene: 7. CDR3 coding DNA: TGTGCCAGCAGCACACTGACAGGGGCGAACTATGGCTACACCTTC. This translates into CASSTLTGANYGYTF. The variable domain in full, completed from reference TRBV14 and TRBJ1-2, reads EAGVTQFPSHSVIEKGQTVTLRCDPISGHDNLYWYRRVMGKEIKFLLHFVKESKQDESGMPNNRFLAERTGGTYSTLKVQPAELEDSGVYFCASSTLTGANYGYTFGSGTRLTVV.